This T cell receptor (beta chain) was sequenced for a study of patients and donors after allogeneic stem cell transplantation (dated by TCRdb to 2019 to 2021). The CDR3 sequence holds 14 residues, the cysteine and phenylalanine included. Solely the CDR3 DNA is kept, with 42 bases framed from the first base. Trimming takes 7 bases off V and 3 bases off J; junction bases not matched to a gene: 8. CDR1 and CDR2 (LNHDA, SQIVND) derive from the germline V gene (reference sequence). Only a few counts were recorded for this clonotype. Its antigen is still unknown. There are no base qualities to consult, and no much larger clone falls within one base. Receptor amplification or capture employed RT-PCR. TCRdb lists the instrument as NextSeq 550. TCRdb handled the public reads itself, with Q25 trimming in fastp and clone calling in MiXCR, and kept productive beta chains. Rows with one shared CDR3 protein collapse into an entry with the most common genes and DNA. This sample lists about 400,000 distinct CDR3 sequences; roughly 16% were detected once. The ten most abundant clones make up 6.5% to 7.5% of the sample.

Sequencing was carried out using blood, either unsorted or a sorted T cell fraction (not recorded which). This TCR was sampled from a human donor who was either an allogeneic HSCT recipient or a stem cell or donor lymphocyte infusion donor (not recorded which). It is not recorded whose cells these are; they may come from a transplant donor. This chain is built from TRBV19 and TRBJ2-7; TRBD1 fits 8 bases in the junction. CDR3 sequence: CASTSTGVHYEQYF. The DNA sequence is TGTGCCAGTACCTCGACAGGGGTACACTACGAGCAGTACTTC.